These T cell receptor beta chains were read from a single sample in a study of molecular identifiers for immune sequencing clone quantification. From the PCR reads, TCRdb called clonotypes with MiXCR, one entry per CDR3 protein. This sample yields over 90,000 distinct CDR3 sequences, of which about a third are seen a single time; approximately 9.8% belongs to the top ten. What was sequenced was naive CD8+ T cells from blood, with Jurkat cell RNA spiked in. Receptors were obtained from a human donor in good health. Some libraries in this study had Jurkat cell RNA spiked in. Each CDR3 is given with its conserved first and last residue. A D gene is named only where the DNA matches it firmly. A clone size is listed for some rows: how often the clone was seen (once, few, many), or a class if it is expanded.

few TRBD2 TRBJ2-2 TRBV6-2/TRBV6-3 CASSYGGRAFWELFF TGTGCCAGCAGTTACGGCGGGAGGGCCTTCTGGGAGCTGTTTTTT
- TRBD1 TRBJ1-5 TRBV20-1 CSASLQGVNQPQHF TGCAGTGCTAGTCTACAGGGGGTTAATCAGCCCCAGCATTTT
many TRBD2 TRBJ2-1 TRBV7-2 CASSSYELAGDDEQFF TGTGCCAGCAGCTCTTATGAACTAGCGGGAGATGATGAGCAGTTCTTC
few - TRBJ2-7 TRBV20-1 CSARDPAEGSYEQYF TGCAGTGCTAGAGACCCCGCGGAGGGGTCCTACGAGCAGTACTTC
many - TRBJ1-6 TRBV7-2 CASSLEEYSPLHF TGTGCCAGCAGCTTAGAAGAGTATTCACCCCTCCACTTT
many TRBD2 TRBJ2-7 TRBV20-1 CSAPSGSYYEQYF TGCAGTGCTCCGAGCGGGAGTTACTACGAGCAGTACTTC
- TRBD1 TRBJ2-7 TRBV27 CASSSGTGPREQYF TGTGCCAGCAGTTCCGGGACAGGTCCGAGGGAGCAGTACTTC
- - TRBJ1-1 TRBV5-8 CASCLEGHRASEAFF TGTGCCAGCTGCTTGGAGGGACATAGGGCGTCTGAAGCTTTCTTT
- - TRBJ1-5 TRBV7-9 CASSLVGSEPQHF TGTGCCAGCAGCTTAGTAGGATCCGAGCCCCAGCATTTT
many - TRBJ2-5 TRBV15 CATSRVGGGLGAETQYF TGTGCCACCAGCAGAGTAGGTGGGGGATTAGGAGCGGAGACCCAGTACTTC
once - TRBJ2-7 TRBV4-3 CASSQDPWSYEQNF TGCGCCAGCAGCCAAGATCCCTGGTCCTACGAGCAGAACTTC
- - TRBJ1-2 TRBV7-8 CASSLTGHYGYTF TGTGCCAGCAGCTTAACTGGGCACTATGGCTACACCTTC
few - TRBJ2-6 TRBV7-3 CASSLKSSGANVLTF TGTGCCAGCAGCTTAAAGAGTTCTGGGGCCAACGTCCTGACTTTC
few TRBD2 TRBJ2-3 TRBV4-2 CASSPRPSGSEDTQYF TGTGCCAGCAGCCCCCGTCCTAGCGGGTCGGAGGATACGCAGTATTTT
few TRBD2 TRBJ2-5 TRBV20-1 CSARFSGSLKTQYF TGCAGTGCTAGGTTTAGCGGGAGTTTAAAGACCCAGTACTTC
- - TRBJ2-6 TRBV2 CANPRWQASNRGANVLTF TGTGCCAACCCACGGTGGCAGGCCTCGAATAGAGGGGCCAACGTCCTGACTTTC
- - TRBJ2-5 TRBV27 CASSSSGGRQETQYF TGTGCCAGCAGTTCCAGCGGAGGACGACAAGAGACCCAGTACTTC
many - TRBJ2-3 TRBV19 CASSPPGDTQYF TGTGCCAGCAGCCCACCGGGGGATACGCAGTATTTT
many TRBD1 TRBJ1-1 TRBV6-6 CASSYLTGVTEAFF TGTGCCAGCAGTTACCTGACAGGGGTCACTGAAGCTTTCTTT
many TRBD1 TRBJ2-4 TRBV7-9 CASSSPWTGLRRNIQYF TGTGCCAGCAGCTCCCCGTGGACAGGGTTGAGACGTAACATTCAGTACTTC
- TRBD1 TRBJ1-2 TRBV15 CATSLDRHPWGYTF TGTGCCACCAGCCTGGACAGGCACCCCTGGGGCTACACCTTC
- - TRBJ2-3 TRBV12-3/TRBV12-4 CASRPGSHTQYF TGTGCCAGCAGGCCAGGGTCCCATACGCAGTATTTT
many - TRBJ2-3 TRBV7-2 CASSQIAPSTDTQYF TGTGCCAGCAGCCAGATAGCGCCTAGCACAGATACGCAGTATTTT
few TRBD2 TRBJ2-7 TRBV4-2 CASSQAPLAGGYYEQYF TGTGCCAGCAGCCAAGCTCCTTTGGCGGGAGGGTACTACGAGCAGTACTTC
- - TRBJ2-7 TRBV7-9 CASNLGGAWDSLPEQYF TGTGCCAGCAACCTAGGCGGGGCATGGGACAGTCTGCCCGAGCAGTACTTC
- TRBD2 TRBJ2-7 TRBV4-1 CASSQLPPSGGRGYEQYF TGCGCCAGCAGCCAATTGCCCCCCTCGGGCGGGAGAGGCTACGAGCAGTACTTC